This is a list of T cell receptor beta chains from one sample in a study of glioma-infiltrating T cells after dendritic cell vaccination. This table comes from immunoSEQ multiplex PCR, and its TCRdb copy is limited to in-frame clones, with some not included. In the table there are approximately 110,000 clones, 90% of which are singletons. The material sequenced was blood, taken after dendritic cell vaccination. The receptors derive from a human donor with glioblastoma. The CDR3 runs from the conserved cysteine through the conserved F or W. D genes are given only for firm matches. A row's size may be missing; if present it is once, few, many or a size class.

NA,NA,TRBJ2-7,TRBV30,CAWSVFPVRSYEQYF,TGTGCCTGGAGTGTATTCCCGGTTAGGAGCTACGAGCAGTACTTC
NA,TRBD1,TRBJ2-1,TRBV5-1,CASSLGGTGPNEQFF,TGCGCCAGCAGCTTGGGGGGGACAGGGCCCAATGAGCAGTTCTTC
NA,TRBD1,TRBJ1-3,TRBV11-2,CASSRTGGRNTIYF,TGTGCCAGCAGCCGAACAGGGGGACGAAACACCATATATTTT
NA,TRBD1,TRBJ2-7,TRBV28,CASSSPGTGSYEQYF,TGTGCCAGCTCCTCGCCCGGGACAGGGTCCTACGAGCAGTACTTC
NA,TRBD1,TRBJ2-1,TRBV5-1,CASTLGDRGEQFF,TGCGCCAGCACCTTAGGGGACAGGGGTGAGCAGTTCTTC
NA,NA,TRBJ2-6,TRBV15,CATGTSGGANVLTF,TGTGCCACCGGAACTTCGGGTGGGGCCAACGTCCTGACTTTC
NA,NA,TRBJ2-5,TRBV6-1,CASSDRMPETQYF,TGTGCCAGCAGTGACAGAATGCCCGAGACCCAGTACTTC
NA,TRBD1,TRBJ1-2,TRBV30,CAWSVLRLRTGGANYGYTF,TGTGCCTGGAGTGTACTGAGGCTCCGGACAGGGGGCGCAAACTATGGCTACACCTTC
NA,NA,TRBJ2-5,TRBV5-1,CASSLNRAGETQYF,TGCGCCAGCAGCTTGAACAGGGCAGGGGAGACCCAGTACTTC
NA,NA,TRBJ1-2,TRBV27,CASSLAVNNYGYTF,TGTGCCAGCAGTTTGGCCGTAAATAACTATGGCTACACCTTC
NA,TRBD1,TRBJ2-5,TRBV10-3,CAISESGHRGKETQYF,TGTGCCATCAGTGAGTCTGGTCACAGGGGTAAAGAGACCCAGTACTTC
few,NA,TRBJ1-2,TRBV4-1,CASSQEWSAGYGYTF,TGCGCCAGCAGCCAAGAATGGTCCGCCGGCTATGGCTACACCTTC
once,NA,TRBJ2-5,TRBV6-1,CASSQTGIETQYF,TGTGCCAGCAGCCAAACAGGGATTGAGACCCAGTACTTC
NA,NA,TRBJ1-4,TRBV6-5,CASSVQGRGEKLFF,TGTGCCAGCAGTGTACAGGGAAGGGGTGAAAAACTGTTTTTT
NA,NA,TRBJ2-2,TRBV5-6,CASSFMGPTNTGELFF,TGTGCCAGCAGCTTTATGGGGCCTACGAACACCGGGGAGCTGTTTTTT
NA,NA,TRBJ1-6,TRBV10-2,CASSTGNYNSPLHF,TGCGCCAGCAGTACAGGGAACTATAATTCACCCCTCCACTTT
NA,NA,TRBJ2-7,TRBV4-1,CASSHEWGGEQYF,TGCGCCAGCAGCCATGAATGGGGAGGCGAGCAGTACTTC
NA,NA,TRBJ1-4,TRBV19,CASRKNDRRNLLATNEKLFF,TGTGCCAGTAGGAAAAACGACAGGAGGAACCTTCTTGCAACTAATGAAAAACTGTTTTTT
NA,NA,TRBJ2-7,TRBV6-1,CASEWQGYYEQYF,TGTGCCAGCGAATGGCAGGGGTACTACGAGCAGTACTTC
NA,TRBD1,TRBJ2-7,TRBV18,CASSPSGDRTYEQYF,TGTGCCAGCTCACCTTCGGGGGACAGGACCTACGAGCAGTACTTC
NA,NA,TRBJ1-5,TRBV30,CAWSLGGGGQPQHF,TGTGCCTGGAGTTTAGGGGGGGGCGGTCAGCCCCAGCATTTT
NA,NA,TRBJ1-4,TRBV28,CASSLRFEKLFF,TGTGCCAGCAGTCTCCGTTTTGAAAAACTGTTTTTT
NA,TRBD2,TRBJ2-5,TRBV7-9,CASSLQWGLAGQETQYF,TGTGCCAGCAGCTTACAATGGGGACTAGCGGGCCAGGAGACCCAGTACTTC
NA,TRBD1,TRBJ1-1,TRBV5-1,CASSFQGALNTEAFF,TGCGCCAGCAGCTTTCAGGGGGCGTTGAACACTGAAGCTTTCTTT
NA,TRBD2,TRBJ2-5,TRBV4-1,CASSQGNGGAFETQYF,TGCGCCAGCAGCCAAGGGAACGGGGGGGCATTTGAGACCCAGTACTTC
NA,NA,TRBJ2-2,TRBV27,CASSVEGTTSTGELFF,TGTGCCAGCAGTGTTGAGGGGACAACAAGCACCGGGGAGCTGTTTTTT
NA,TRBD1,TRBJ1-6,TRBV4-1,CASSQGQYNSPLHF,TGCGCCAGCAGCCAGGGACAGTATAATTCACCCCTCCACTTT
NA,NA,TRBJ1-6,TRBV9,CASSVASVNSPLHF,TGTGCCAGCAGCGTAGCTTCGGTGAATTCACCCCTCCACTTT
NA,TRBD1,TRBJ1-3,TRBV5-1,CASSFIQGDRDTIYF,TGCGCCAGCAGCTTCATACAGGGGGACCGTGACACCATATATTTT
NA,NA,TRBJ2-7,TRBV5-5,CASSVIPVSPGISYEQYF,TGTGCCAGCAGCGTAATCCCCGTAAGCCCCGGGATCTCCTACGAGCAGTACTTC
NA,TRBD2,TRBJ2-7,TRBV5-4,CASSHSGRISYEQYF,TGTGCCAGCAGTCATAGCGGGAGGATTTCCTACGAGCAGTACTTC
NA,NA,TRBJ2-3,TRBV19,CASSIQQGADTQYF,TGTGCCAGTAGTATCCAACAGGGCGCAGATACGCAGTATTTT
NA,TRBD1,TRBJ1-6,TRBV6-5,CASTQVGQGSSPLHF,TGTGCCAGCACCCAAGTGGGACAGGGGTCATCACCCCTCCACTTT
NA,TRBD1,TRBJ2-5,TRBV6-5,CASSYSSSGTGETQYF,TGTGCCAGCAGTTACTCGAGCTCCGGGACAGGGGAGACCCAGTACTTC
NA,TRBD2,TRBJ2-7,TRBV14,CASSQDNRTSGRLYEQYF,TGTGCCAGCAGCCAAGATAATCGGACTAGCGGGAGGTTGTACGAGCAGTACTTC
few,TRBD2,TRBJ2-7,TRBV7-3,CASSKLAGGSYEQYF,TGTGCCAGCAGCAAACTAGCGGGAGGGTCCTACGAGCAGTACTTC
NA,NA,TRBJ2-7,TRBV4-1,CASSIWEHYEQYF,TGCGCCAGCAGCATTTGGGAGCACTACGAGCAGTACTTC
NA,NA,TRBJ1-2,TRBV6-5,CASSYSVRLSNYGYTF,TGTGCCAGCAGTTACTCCGTCCGTCTTTCTAACTATGGCTACACCTTC
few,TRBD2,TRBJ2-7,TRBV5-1,CASRSGLGTYEQYF,TGCGCCAGCAGGTCAGGACTAGGAACCTACGAGCAGTACTTC
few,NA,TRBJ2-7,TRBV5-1,CASSGGALDGSYEQYF,TGCGCCAGCAGCGGGGGGGCTTTGGACGGCTCCTACGAGCAGTACTTC
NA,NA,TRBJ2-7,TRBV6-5,CASRGRGYEQYF,TGTGCCAGCAGGGGCAGGGGCTACGAGCAGTACTTC
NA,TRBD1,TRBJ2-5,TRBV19,CASSPGQQETQYF,TGTGCCAGTTCACCGGGACAGCAAGAGACCCAGTACTTC
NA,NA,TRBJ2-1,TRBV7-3,CASSGGQYNEQFF,TGTGCCAGCAGCGGAGGACAGTACAATGAGCAGTTCTTC
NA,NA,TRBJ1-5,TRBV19,CASSIDGQNNQPQHF,TGTGCCAGTAGTATAGATGGACAAAACAATCAGCCCCAGCATTTT
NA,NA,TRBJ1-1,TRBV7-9,CASSLVATEAFF,TGTGCCAGCAGCTTAGTAGCCACTGAAGCTTTCTTT
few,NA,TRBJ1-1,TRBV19,CASHTGRGRMNTEAFF,TGTGCCAGTCACACAGGGAGGGGTCGTATGAACACTGAAGCTTTCTTT
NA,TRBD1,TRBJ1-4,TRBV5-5,CASKQGSNEKLFF,TGTGCCAGCAAACAGGGGTCCAATGAAAAACTGTTTTTT
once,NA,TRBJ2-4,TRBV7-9,CASSQPFTGSLAKNIQYF,TGTGCCAGCAGCCAACCATTCACTGGGAGCCTAGCCAAAAACATTCAGTACTTC
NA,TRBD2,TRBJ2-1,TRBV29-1,CSVGTSGMVGEQFF,TGCAGCGTCGGGACTAGCGGGATGGTGGGTGAGCAGTTCTTC
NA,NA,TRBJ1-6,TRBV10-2,CASSESSRASSPLHF,TGCGCCAGCAGTGAGTCGAGCAGGGCCAGTTCACCCCTCCACTTT
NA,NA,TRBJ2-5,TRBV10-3,CAISRDKQETQYF,TGTGCCATCAGTCGGGATAAACAAGAGACCCAGTACTTC
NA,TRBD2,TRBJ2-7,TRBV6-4,CASSDPPTSGSISYEQYF,TGTGCCAGCAGTGACCCGCCTACTAGCGGGAGTATATCCTACGAGCAGTACTTC
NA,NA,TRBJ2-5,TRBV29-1,CSVVGTAPGQTQYF,TGCAGCGTTGTAGGGACTGCACCAGGCCAGACCCAGTACTTC